This T cell receptor beta chain was sequenced for a study of T cells in Graves' hyperthyroidism and ophthalmopathy (dated by TCRdb to between 2019 and 2020). For the wider study: Peripheral blood was sampled at the time of initial diagnosis, prior to any treatment. To identify distinguishing TCR V-J signatures, a discovery cohort of around 98 patients was used, comprising 40 to 45 with Graves' ophthalmopathy and approximately 58 with stable Graves' hyperthyroidism. Prospective prediction of ophthalmopathy was tested in an independent validation cohort of 18 to 20 hyperthyroidism patients and 17 patients who later progressed to ophthalmopathy. The 75 to 100 discovery patients were randomly split 7:3 into training and test sets. In six Graves' hyperthyroidism patients, the study also compared T-cell repertoires from thyroid tissue with T-cell repertoires from blood. Once sampling was done, hyperthyroidism patients were given methimazole at a starting dose of 30 mg daily, whereas ophthalmopathy patients were given high-dose intravenous methylprednisolone. TCR Vbeta CDR3 sequencing of approximately 140 peripheral blood samples (over 40 ophthalmopathy, about 80 hyperthyroidism and roughly 17 progressor patients) is reported in the paper. Study-level results and caveats: Ophthalmopathy was separated from stable hyperthyroidism by a 13 V-J signature model, with approximately 85% sensitivity and about 81% specificity obtained in cross-validation and 80%/75% obtained in testing. In validation, progression to ophthalmopathy was predicted by the model with nearly 71% sensitivity and about 72% specificity, a median of roughly 6.4 months before onset. Most expanded thyroid clonotypes (frequency above 0.001) were also found in blood, which suggests that blood repertoires may mirror thyroid immune responses. No statistical method was used to set the sample size in advance, and investigators knew the group allocation.

This clonotype was seen ten or more times. There is no known antigen for this receptor. No per-base quality is available; no much larger clone lies one base away. The TCR beta CDR3 regions were amplified from RNA transcripts. The TCR CDR3 was subjected to a first round of RT-PCR using the HTBI primer set and the Qiagen OneStep RT-PCR kit. A second multiplex PCR round built the libraries, followed by size selection and purification. Libraries were sequenced paired-end with 100 bp reads on an Illumina HiSeq2000. On the study's bioinformatics: SOAPnuke was used to process the raw data, with reads discarded if the reads contained adapters or uncalled bases, had a mean Phred below 15, or lacked an exact constant-primer or identifier match. COPE v1.2.5 was used to merge the high-quality paired reads, and each unique nucleotide sequence was defined as a clonotype. MiTCR v1.1 was used to align clonotypes to the IMGT TRBV, TRBD and TRBJ reference segments. The analysis included only V-J combinations with a frequency above 0.0001, which together covered around 99% of the repertoires. The TCS score was defined as the ratio of F50 (clonal expansion) to E x V (chaos), calculated using BLOSUM62-based TCRdist between CDR3 peptides within each V-J. Welch's t-statistics and random forest reduced 450 to 600 V-J features to roughly 13, which were used in a naive Bayes classifier (R e1071). TCRdb reprocessed the public reads (quality trimming at Q25 with fastp, clone calling with MiXCR) and kept in-frame beta chains. Each entry is one CDR3 protein sequence, shown with its most common DNA and genes. None of the V and J calls come from the authors' own analysis; TCRdb made them. The sample table records 270,000 or so distinct CDR3 sequences; around 15% of these occur just once. In total, the top ten clones hold roughly 31% of the sample.

Hyperthyroidism patients were aged 18 to 65 years and newly diagnosed, with disease duration of less than 2 months. Patients with uncontrolled infections, other autoimmune diseases, pregnancy or lactation were excluded. Clinical symptoms, serum thyroxine and TRAb, thyroid ultrasound, and orbital computed tomography formed the basis for the diagnoses. For progressor patients, blood was drawn at the first diagnosis of hyperthyroidism, before any ophthalmopathy symptoms had appeared. PBMCs were isolated from about 9.1 ml of fresh peripheral blood by Ficoll-Paque density gradient centrifugation. Patients classed as progressors first received a Graves' hyperthyroidism diagnosis and then went on to develop ophthalmopathy during follow-up. Trizol reagent was used to extract total RNA, and RNA quality was then checked on an Agilent 2100 Bioanalyzer. CDR1 and CDR2, looked up from the germline V gene (reference sequence), are GTSNPN and SVGIG. V and J are truncated by 1 base and 0 bases respectively, leaving an intervening sequence of 6 bases. The CDR3, from cysteine to phenylalanine, totals 13 residues. Only CDR3 DNA remains: 39 bases, in frame from the first base.

The V and J segments used are TRBV30 and TRBJ1-1, with the D gene call left open. The sample was blood. The sequence came from a woman in her fifties or sixties with Graves' hyperthyroidism that later progressed to Graves' ophthalmopathy. Read as DNA, the sequence is TGTGCCTGGAGTGCCCACGTGAACACTGAAGCTTTCTTT. Its translation reads: CAWSAHVNTEAFF.